The 20 T cell receptor beta chains reported below all come from one sample, sequenced in a study of identical twins. TCRdb analysed the 5' RACE reads with MiXCR anew, one entry per CDR3 protein. Among about 530,000 distinct CDR3 sequences listed, roughly 15% were seen once. This sample also appeared in a second study, on yellow fever vaccine responses in identical twins.

The material sequenced was CD4+ T cells sorted from blood. The receptors come from a woman younger than 30 in good health.

V is TRBV6-2 or TRBV6-3 and J is TRBJ2-7; D is tentatively TRBD1 or TRBD2 (6 bases each). Germline V gene data show CDR1 as MNHEY and CDR2 as SVGEGT. Trimming removed 11 bases at V and 7 bases at J, with 15 bases between. This CDR3 has 11 amino acids. The CDR3 nucleotides read TGTGCCGTCCGGAGGGGGAGTGAGCAGTACTTC. Amino acid sequence: CAVRRGSEQYF.

The chain is built from TRBV10-3 and TRBJ2-7; TRBD1 might be the D (6 bases). Germline V gene lookup returns CDR1 ENHRY and CDR2 SYGVKD. The V end was cut by 5 bases, the J end by 4 bases, with 18 bases between. The CDR3 totals 15 residues. The CDR3 DNA follows: TGTGCCATCAGTCCGGTCCGGGACACTAGGTACGAGCAGTACTTC. Translated: CAISPVRDTRYEQYF.

This clonotype occurred a few times. The chain couples TRBV20-1 to TRBJ2-3, with D tentatively TRBD2 (6 bases). Germline CDR1 DFQATT, CDR2 SNEGSKA (reference sequence). The CDR3 runs 14 residues. V lost 3 bases, J lost 2 bases, and 12 bases lay in between. The CDR3 DNA reads TGCAGTGCTAGGATAAGGACTACCACAGATACGCAGTATTTT. This gives the protein CSARIRTTTDTQYF.

J is TRBJ1-5 and V is TRBV27; 8 bases fit TRBD1. The CDR3 is made up of 15 amino acids. CDR1 MNHEY and CDR2 SMNVEV come from the germline V gene (reference sequence). V dropped 6 bases and J dropped 4; count of bases not matched to a gene: 8. The chain's CDR3 is CASREITGGNQPQHF. The CDR3 nucleotides read TGTGCCAGCAGAGAAATCACAGGGGGAAATCAGCCCCAGCATTTT.

V is TRBV6-1 and J is TRBJ2-1, with 8 bases matching TRBD1. V shed 6 bases and J 4 bases; nucleotides not matched to a gene: 8. The germline gives CDR1 MNHNS, CDR2 SASEGT. The length of the CDR3 is 15 residues. CDR3 sequence (DNA): TGTGCCAGCAGCCCGGGACAGGTGCTGTACAATGAGCAGTTCTTC. As protein: CASSPGQVLYNEQFF.

This clonotype has a count of ten or more. The chain carries TRBV27 and TRBJ1-2; no clear D gene. Germline V gene data show CDR1 as MNHEY and CDR2 as SMNVEV (reference sequence). This CDR3 spans 14 amino acids. The germline V and J ends were trimmed by 5 bases and 0 bases, with 10 bases remaining between them. CDR3 DNA: TGTGCCAGCAGTGCCTTACAGCCTAACTATGGCTACACCTTC. Translation gives CASSALQPNYGYTF.

This clonotype was seen a few times. The gene calls are TRBV6-1 and TRBJ1-2; D gene uncertain. Per germline, CDR1 MNHNS and CDR2 SASEGT. CDR3 length: 13 residues. Trimming left V 6 bases short and J 7 bases short, with 15 bases between. CDR3 nucleotides: TGTGCCAGCAGGGTTGGTTCCGGGAGTGGCTACACCTTC. It yields the protein CASRVGSGSGYTF.

This clonotype was counted a few times. The chain combines TRBV25-1 with TRBJ2-7; no clear D gene. Germline CDR1 MGHDK, CDR2 SYGVNS. CDR3 size: 11 residues. Trimming left V 6 bases short and J 0 bases short, with 3 bases between. The CDR3 sequence: CASRASYEQYV. The CDR3 DNA sequence: TGTGCCAGCAGAGCCTCCTACGAGCAGTACGTC.

This chain connects TRBV11-1 to TRBJ2-1; tentatively, D is TRBD2 (5 bases). Trimming shortened V by 5 bases and J by 0 bases, and 20 bases separated the two germline ends. This CDR3 comprises 18 residues. Germline loops: CDR1 SGHAT, CDR2 FQDESV (reference sequence). The CDR3 is CASSHTPKTGSSYNEQFF. CDR3 nucleotide sequence: TGTGCCAGCAGCCACACACCGAAGACGGGAAGCTCCTACAATGAGCAGTTCTTC.

The gene calls are TRBV5-1 and TRBJ2-7; D could derive from TRBD1 or TRBD2 (5 bases each). V lost 3 bases and J 4 bases, leaving 17 bases between the germline ends. From germline, CDR1 is SGHRS and CDR2 YFSETQ. This CDR3 is built from 15 residues. CDR3 in DNA: TGCGCCAGCAGCTCGGGGTCAGGGATGTTGTACGAGCAGTACTTC. Translating gives CASSSGSGMLYEQYF.

The genes are TRBV5-1 and TRBJ1-2; perhaps TRBD1 as D (5 bases). Germline CDR1 reads SGHRS; CDR2 reads YFSETQ. V was shortened by 0 bases and J by 2 bases, with 8 bases between the two germline ends. The CDR3 has 14 residues. CDR3 bases: TGCGCCAGCAGCTTGGAATGGGGGAACTATGGCTACACCTTC. It encodes CASSLEWGNYGYTF.

In this sample, this clonotype turned up many times. The chain couples TRBV3-1 to TRBJ2-3; D might be TRBD2 (5 bases). Germline values: CDR1 LGHDT, CDR2 YNNKEL (reference sequence). V was shortened by 1 base and J by 6 bases, with 11 bases between the two germline ends. This CDR3 comprises 14 residues. The CDR3 DNA follows: TGTGCCAGCAGCCAAGTCTTGGGCGGGGATACGCAGTATTTT. Translating gives CASSQVLGGDTQYF.

This clonotype was observed a few times. The rearrangement joins TRBV3-1 to TRBJ1-6, with D unclear. CDR3 size: 16 residues. V was trimmed by 3 bases and J by 9 bases, leaving 18 bases between them. Germline values: CDR1 LGHDT, CDR2 YNNKEL (reference sequence). The CDR3 nucleotides read TGTGCCAGCAGCCAGTTGCTCCTAGAGGCGGGTTCACCCCTCCACTTT. Translated, it gives CASSQLLLEAGSPLHF. The full variable domain, its missing parts supplied by reference TRBV3-1 and TRBJ1-6, is DTAVSQTPKYLVTQMGNDKSIKCEQNLGHDTMYWYKQDSKKFLKIMFSYNNKELIINETVPNRFSPKSPDKAHLNLHINSLELGDSAVYFCASSQLLLEAGSPLHFGNGTRLTVT.

This clonotype was seen a single time. This chain connects TRBV5-8 to TRBJ2-7; D remains unclear. V was shortened by 7 bases and J by 6 bases, with 20 bases between the two germline ends. Germline V lookup: CDR1 SGHTS, CDR2 YDEGEE. The CDR3 is 14 amino acids. CDR3 nucleotides: TGTGCCAGCGGAACCGGGCAGGTCTCCACCGAGCAGTACTTC. Translation gives CASGTGQVSTEQYF.

This chain links TRBV20-1 with TRBJ2-4; D is possibly TRBD1 or TRBD2 (5 bases each). Trimming removed 1 base from V and 1 base from J, with 11 bases in between. Germline CDR1 reads DFQATT; CDR2 reads SNEGSKA (reference sequence). This CDR3 region has 15 residues. This CDR3 reads CSARAGAVAKNIQYF. CDR3 nucleotide sequence: TGCAGTGCTAGAGCCGGGGCTGTGGCCAAAAACATTCAGTACTTC.

The rearrangement links TRBV12-3 or TRBV12-4 to TRBJ1-4; 8 bases are a match to TRBD1. V dropped 6 bases and J dropped 2; count of bases not matched to a gene: 11. The CDR3 has 17 residues. The CDR3, as DNA: TGTGCCAGCAGCCAAGACAGGGGATTAACGACTAATGAAAAACTGTTTTTT. It yields the protein CASSQDRGLTTNEKLFF.

This chain's CDR3 is CAISDGQGDYGYTF. For the CDR3, the DNA is TGTGCCATCAGTGACGGACAGGGCGACTATGGCTACACCTTC. This chain uses TRBV10-3 with TRBJ1-2; 8 bases are a match to TRBD1. The CDR3 totals 14 residues. CDR1 is ENHRY and CDR2 is SYGVKD in the germline V gene. Unmatched junction bases numbered 3, after V lost 3 bases and J lost 3 bases.

In this sample, this clonotype turned up a few times. The chain employs TRBV10-3 and TRBJ2-7, with TRBD2 matching over 8 bases. The CDR3 contains 13 residues. Germline V gene data show CDR1 as ENHRY and CDR2 as SYGVKD. After removal of 8 bases from V and 2 bases from J, the junction contained 5 bases not matched to a gene. The CDR3 bases are TGTGCCATCCGGGGGGGACCGCCCTACGAGCAGTACTTC. As protein: CAIRGGPPYEQYF.

The CDR3 DNA follows: TGTGCCACCATTCCCCAAAACCTGGGACTAGCGGGGAGCTACACCGGGGAGCTGTTTTTT. It translates to CATIPQNLGLAGSYTGELFF. J is TRBJ2-2 and V is TRBV28, with TRBD2 matching over 13 bases. CDR1 and CDR2 (germline): MDHEN, SYDVKM. The junction had 20 bases not matched to a gene; V was cut back by 10 bases and J by 3 bases. The CDR3 consists of 20 residues. The full variable domain, in which reference TRBV28 and TRBJ2-2 provide the parts outside the CDR3, is DVKVTQSSRYLVKRTGEKVFLECVQDMDHENMFWYRQDPGLGLRLIYFSYDVKMKEKGDIPEGYSVSREKKERFSLILESASTNQTSMYLCATIPQNLGLAGSYTGELFFGEGSRLTVL.

In this sample, this clonotype turned up a few times. The genes are TRBV12-5 and TRBJ2-3; 8 bases line up with TRBD2. The germline gives CDR1 LGHNT, CDR2 FRNRAP. CDR3 length: 14 residues. Trimming cost V 11 bases and J 6 bases; bases outside gene matches: 13. CDR3 residues: CAGQPTSASDTQYF. CDR3 in DNA: TGTGCTGGGCAACCGACTAGCGCAAGCGATACGCAGTATTTT.